By proportion, the clone carrying this T cell receptor (beta chain) is large. The CDR3 extends over 14 amino acids. V shed 4 bases, J shed 2 bases, and the junction held 5 bases outside the gene matches. CDR1 SGHNT and CDR2 YENEEA come from the germline V gene. The sample originates from a study of preoperative IRX-2 immunotherapy in early breast cancer. The table came from immunoSEQ multiplex PCR; TCRdb's copy has only in-frame clones and leaves some out. This table holds a few thousand clones, nearly 70% found once. Treatment in this sample: preoperative locoregional IRX-2 cytokine immunotherapy. Patients received preoperative, locoregional IRX-2 cytokine immunotherapy in a phase Ib study.

This receptor was identified in a human donor with breast cancer. This sample comprised tumor tissue, obtained after IRX-2 immunotherapy. The rearrangement links TRBV11-3 to TRBJ2-7, with 7 bases that match TRBD1. In nucleotides, the CDR3 is TGTGCCAGCAGCTACAGGGGATCGGCCTACGAGCAGTACTTC. The encoded protein is CASSYRGSAYEQYF.